This paragraph reports one TCR beta chain. Its target is unknown. CDR1 SQVTM and CDR2 ANQGSEA come from the germline V gene. This CDR3 is 15 amino acids long. The ends were cut back, 0 bases at V and 5 bases at J, with 16 bases in the middle. The data stem from a study of human T cells and chemical hapten exposure. The overall study: Enrolled patients were predominantly female and had alopecia areata, totalis or universalis. Notes on the study in general: There was no change with DPC sensitization in TCRs above 1 in 1000 frequency.

TCRdb passed the RACE reads through MiXCR, listing each CDR3 protein once. The repertoire consists of some 200,000 distinct CDR3 sequences, with nearly 30% occurring once and the leading ten covering roughly 3%. Time point defined: pre-sensitization, week 0. Noted treatment: therapeutic diphenylcyclopropenone sensitization with weekly scalp DPC. The source of this sequence is a woman aged 25 to 39 with alopecia areata. Some clones in this sample may be carry-over from other donors' samples. The specimen comprised whole blood, sampled in connection with sensitization to the hapten diphenylcyclopropenone (DPC). The genes are TRBV29-1 and TRBJ2-5, with D possibly called TRBD1 or TRBD2 (6 bases each). The CDR3 bases are TGCAGCGTTGAAGAAGGGGGACGTCGGGGGGAGACCCAGTACTTC. Its protein is CSVEEGGRRGETQYF.